A single sample gave rise to the 7 T cell receptor beta chains below, sequenced in a study of tumor-infiltrating lymphocytes in primary liver carcinoma. Making TCR beta cDNA involved around 500 ng total RNA and a constant-region primer. Nested multiplex PCR, run for three rounds with slightly modified ARM-PCR, yielded TCR beta libraries. TRBV1-TRBV30 forward primers and a C-beta reverse primer were used in the first two PCR rounds, which each ran for approximately 9 cycles. One entry per CDR3 protein results from TCRdb running MiXCR on the multiplex PCR reads. The sample carries roughly 100,000 distinct CDR3 sequences, approximately 82% recorded once. Co-extraction of RNA and DNA was performed on roughly 17-32 mg of unsorted bulk tissue. The sequencing sample was made of liver tumor tissue from sampling region 3. Noted subset: tumor region T3, left-lateral pole. These receptor sequences come from a middle-aged man with primary liver carcinoma and hepatitis B virus infection.

This chain joins TRBV12-3 or TRBV12-4 and TRBJ2-1, with TRBD2 matching over 7 bases. The CDR3 runs 10 residues. The junction had 8 bases not matched to a gene; V was cut back by 8 bases and J by 16 bases. The CDR3 DNA follows: TGTGCCAGCTTCAGCGGGAAACACTTCTTC. It translates to CASFSGKHFF.

The chain links TRBV12-3 or TRBV12-4 to TRBJ2-1; 10 bases are shared with TRBD2. The CDR3 runs 15 residues. V was clipped by 8 bases and J by 6 bases; unmatched bases: 10. This CDR3 reads CASCPRLAGGNEQFF. CDR3 sequence (DNA): TGTGCCAGCTGTCCCAGATTAGCGGGAGGCAATGAGCAGTTCTTC.

The V gene is TRBV29-1, the J gene TRBJ1-2; 7 nucleotides match TRBD1. The CDR3 length is 12 residues. CDR1 and CDR2 (germline): SQVTM, ANQGSEA. The CDR3 bases are TGCAGGGCGGGACAGCGCAACTATGGCTACACCTTC. Protein sequence: CRAGQRNYGYTF.

Points on this clonotype: The germline gene is not matched at one end of the junction; a read error may be the cause. This sequence joins TRBV30 and TRBJ1-2; D gene uncertain. This CDR3 has 10 amino acids. The germline V gene has CDR1 GTSNPN and CDR2 SVGIG (reference sequence). The CDR3 nucleotides are TGTCCCTGGAGACTGGATGGCTACACCTTC. This encodes CPWRLDGYTF.

This clonotype has at least ten counts. The chain recombines TRBV6-5 with TRBJ2-7, with TRBD1 as a possible D gene (5 bases). From germline, CDR1 is MNHEY and CDR2 SVGAGI. V lost 5 bases to trimming and J lost 0 bases, with 11 bases between them. The CDR3 covers 14 residues. The CDR3 nucleotides read TGTGCCAGCAGTCCAGGGCCTAGCTCCTACGAGCAGTACTTC. Translating gives CASSPGPSSYEQYF.

The V and J genes are TRBV6-2 or TRBV6-3 and TRBJ2-1; the match to TRBD2 covers 10 bases. V gave up 6 bases and J gave up 4 bases; unmatched junction bases: 6. The CDR3 spans 15 residues. Germline lookup yields CDR1 MNHEY and CDR2 SVGEGT. CDR3 amino acids: CASRAWTSGYNEQFF. The CDR3 bases are TGTGCCAGCAGAGCCTGGACTAGCGGTTACAATGAGCAGTTCTTC.

Notes on this clonotype: Possible read error: a much larger clone is one base away. J is TRBJ1-4 and V is TRBV6-5; D remains unclear. From germline, CDR1 is MNHEY and CDR2 SVGAGI. The CDR3 is 14 residues long. Trimming left V 11 bases short and J 3 bases short, with 16 bases between. The CDR3 region has the DNA TGTGCCTGCCGGCTAGTAGCAGCTAATGAAAAACTGTTTTTT. This encodes CACRLVAANEKLFF.